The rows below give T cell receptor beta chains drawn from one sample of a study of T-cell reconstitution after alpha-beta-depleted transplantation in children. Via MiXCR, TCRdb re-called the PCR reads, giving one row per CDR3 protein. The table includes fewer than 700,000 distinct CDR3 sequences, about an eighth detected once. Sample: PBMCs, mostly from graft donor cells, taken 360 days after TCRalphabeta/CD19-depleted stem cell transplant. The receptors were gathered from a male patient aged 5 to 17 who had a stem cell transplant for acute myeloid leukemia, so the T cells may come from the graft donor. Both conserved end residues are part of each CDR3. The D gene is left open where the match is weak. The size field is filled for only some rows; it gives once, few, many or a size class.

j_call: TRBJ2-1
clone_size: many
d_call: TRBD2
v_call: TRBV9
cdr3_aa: CASSVGLAGAQYRNEQFF
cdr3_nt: TGTGCCAGCAGCGTGGGACTAGCGGGAGCCCAATATCGGAATGAGCAGTTCTTC

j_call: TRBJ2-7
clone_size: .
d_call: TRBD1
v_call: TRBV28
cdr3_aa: CATRVGTGGVEQYF
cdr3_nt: TGTGCCACCAGGGTTGGGACAGGGGGCGTTGAGCAGTACTTC

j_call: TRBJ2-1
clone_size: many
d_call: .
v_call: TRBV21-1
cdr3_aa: CASSIGTSGGPYNEQFF
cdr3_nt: TGTGCCAGCAGCATCGGGACTAGCGGGGGACCTTACAATGAGCAGTTCTTC

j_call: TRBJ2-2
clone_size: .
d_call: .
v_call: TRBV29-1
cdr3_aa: CSVDPVPGELFF
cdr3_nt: TGCAGCGTTGATCCGGTTCCCGGGGAGCTGTTTTTT

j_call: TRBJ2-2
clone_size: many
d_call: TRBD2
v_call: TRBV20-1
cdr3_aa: CSVLFPGGSGELFF
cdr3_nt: TGCAGTGTCCTGTTCCCGGGAGGATCCGGGGAGCTGTTTTTT

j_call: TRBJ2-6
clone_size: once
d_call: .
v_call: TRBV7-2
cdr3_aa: CASSLEPSGANVLTF
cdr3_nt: TGTGCCAGCAGCTTAGAACCATCTGGGGCCAACGTCCTGACTTTC

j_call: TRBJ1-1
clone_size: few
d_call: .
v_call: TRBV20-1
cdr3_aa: CSARPGPANTEAFF
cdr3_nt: TGCAGTGCTAGACCGGGGCCGGCGAACACTGAAGCTTTCTTT

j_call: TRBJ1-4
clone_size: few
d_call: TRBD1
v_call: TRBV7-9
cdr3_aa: CASSKIPGTGEEKLFF
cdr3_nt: TGTGCCAGCAGCAAAATACCCGGGACAGGGGAGGAAAAACTGTTTTTT

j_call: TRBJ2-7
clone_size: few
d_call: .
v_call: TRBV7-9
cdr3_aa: CASSGALVARVTYEQYF
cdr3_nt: TGTGCCAGCAGCGGAGCTTTGGTGGCGAGGGTCACCTACGAGCAGTACTTC

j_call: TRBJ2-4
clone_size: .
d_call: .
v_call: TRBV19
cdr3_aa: CASRLGGLAKNIQYF
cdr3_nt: TGTGCCAGTAGGTTAGGGGGATTAGCCAAAAACATTCAGTACTTC

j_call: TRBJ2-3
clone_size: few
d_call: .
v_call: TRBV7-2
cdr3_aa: CASTLMAGENTDTQYF
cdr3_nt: TGTGCCAGCACCCTTATGGCCGGGGAGAACACAGATACGCAGTATTTT

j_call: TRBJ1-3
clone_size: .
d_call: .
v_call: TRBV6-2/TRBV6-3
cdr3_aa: CASSYSRDTGSTLGAIYF
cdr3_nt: TGTGCCAGCAGTTACTCCCGGGACACTGGAAGCACCTTGGGCGCCATATATTTT

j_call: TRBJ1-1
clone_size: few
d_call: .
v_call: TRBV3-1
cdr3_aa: CASSQDVYTEAFF
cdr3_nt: TGTGCCAGCAGCCAAGATGTATACACTGAAGCTTTCTTT

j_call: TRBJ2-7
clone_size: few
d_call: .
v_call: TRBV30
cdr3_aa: CAWSVQAGYEQYF
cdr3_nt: TGTGCCTGGAGTGTCCAGGCGGGCTACGAGCAGTACTTC

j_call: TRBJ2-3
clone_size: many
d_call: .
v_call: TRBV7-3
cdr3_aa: CASSLGPSVGSDTQYF
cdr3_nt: TGTGCCAGCAGCCTAGGGCCTAGCGTCGGTTCGGATACGCAGTATTTT

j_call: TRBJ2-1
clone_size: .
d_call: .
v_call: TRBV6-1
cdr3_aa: CASRPDGHSYNEQFF
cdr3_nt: TGTGCCAGCAGGCCGGACGGGCACTCCTACAATGAGCAGTTCTTC

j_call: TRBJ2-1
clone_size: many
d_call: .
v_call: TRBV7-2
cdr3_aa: CASSLARDSYNEQFF
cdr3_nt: TGTGCCAGCAGCTTAGCGCGAGACTCCTACAATGAGCAGTTCTTC

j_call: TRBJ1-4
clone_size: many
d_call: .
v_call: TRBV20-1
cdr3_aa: CSARGQGEEKLFF
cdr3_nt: TGCAGTGCTAGAGGTCAGGGTGAAGAAAAACTGTTTTTT

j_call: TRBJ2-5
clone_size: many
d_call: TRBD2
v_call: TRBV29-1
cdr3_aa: CSALAGETQYF
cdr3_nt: TGCAGCGCACTAGCGGGAGAGACCCAGTACTTC

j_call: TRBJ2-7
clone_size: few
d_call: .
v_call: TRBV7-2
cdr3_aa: CASSHAEYEQYF
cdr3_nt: TGTGCCAGCAGCCATGCGGAATACGAGCAGTACTTC

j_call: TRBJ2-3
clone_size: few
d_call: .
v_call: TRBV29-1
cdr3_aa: CSVESGPFQGDTQYF
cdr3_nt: TGCAGCGTTGAATCGGGGCCTTTCCAGGGAGATACGCAGTATTTT

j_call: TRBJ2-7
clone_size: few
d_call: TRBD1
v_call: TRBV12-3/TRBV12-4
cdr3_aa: CASSRETGVYEQYF
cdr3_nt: TGTGCCAGCAGTCGAGAGACAGGGGTTTACGAGCAGTACTTC

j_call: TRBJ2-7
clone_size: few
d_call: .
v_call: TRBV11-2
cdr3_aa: CASRVSRSGISYEQYF
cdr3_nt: TGTGCCAGCAGGGTGTCGCGGTCAGGGATCTCCTACGAGCAGTACTTC

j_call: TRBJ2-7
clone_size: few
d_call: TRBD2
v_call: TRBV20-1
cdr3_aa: CSASGGGGTYEQYF
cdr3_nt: TGCAGTGCTAGCGGCGGGGGTGGAACGTACGAGCAGTACTTC

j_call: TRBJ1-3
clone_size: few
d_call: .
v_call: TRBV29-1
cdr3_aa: CSVDSGYTIYF
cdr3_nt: TGCAGCGTTGATTCTGGTTACACCATATATTTT

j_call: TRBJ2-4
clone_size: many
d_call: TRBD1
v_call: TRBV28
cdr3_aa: CASTETGGYKNIQYF
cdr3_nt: TGTGCCAGCACTGAGACAGGGGGCTACAAAAACATTCAGTACTTC

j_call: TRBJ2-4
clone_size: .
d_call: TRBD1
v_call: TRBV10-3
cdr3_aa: CAISETRQGVNIQYF
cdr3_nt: TGTGCCATCAGTGAGACCCGACAGGGGGTGAACATTCAGTACTTC

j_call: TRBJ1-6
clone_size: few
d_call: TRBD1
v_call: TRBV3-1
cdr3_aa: CASRFRDSNSPLHF
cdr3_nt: TGTGCCAGCAGGTTCCGGGACAGTAATTCACCCCTCCACTTT

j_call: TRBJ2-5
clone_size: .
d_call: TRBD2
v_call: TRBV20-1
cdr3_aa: CSARGAGTSGWRETQYF
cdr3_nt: TGCAGTGCTAGAGGGGCAGGGACTAGCGGATGGAGAGAGACCCAGTACTTC

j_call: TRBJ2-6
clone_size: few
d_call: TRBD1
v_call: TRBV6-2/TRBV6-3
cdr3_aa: CASSRTGGASGANVLTF
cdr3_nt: TGTGCCAGCAGCCGTACAGGGGGCGCTTCTGGGGCCAACGTCCTGACTTTC